One T cell receptor (beta chain) is described in this entry. What it binds is unknown. This CDR3 has 13 residues. Germline assignment: CDR1 KGHSH and CDR2 LQKENI. The data were taken from a study of monozygotic twins with inflammatory bowel disease. Study-wide findings and caveats: IBD patients exhibited fewer clonotypes shared with other individuals than healthy twins, particularly with disease activity.

UMIs incorporating a 6-nucleotide sample barcode were appended by means of template switching. Nested PCRs (approximately 17 and 9 cycles, two total) were applied to TCRalpha and TCRbeta cDNA. TCRdb reworked the 5' RACE reads into one entry per CDR3 protein, no DNA. The listing records some 150,000 distinct CDR3 sequences. The chain has TRBV18 and TRBJ2-3. The receptor was derived from a human donor with ulcerative colitis or Crohn's disease, or a healthy co-twin of an affected twin (not recorded which). The sample comprised blood. CDR3 residues: CASSQGSADTQYF.